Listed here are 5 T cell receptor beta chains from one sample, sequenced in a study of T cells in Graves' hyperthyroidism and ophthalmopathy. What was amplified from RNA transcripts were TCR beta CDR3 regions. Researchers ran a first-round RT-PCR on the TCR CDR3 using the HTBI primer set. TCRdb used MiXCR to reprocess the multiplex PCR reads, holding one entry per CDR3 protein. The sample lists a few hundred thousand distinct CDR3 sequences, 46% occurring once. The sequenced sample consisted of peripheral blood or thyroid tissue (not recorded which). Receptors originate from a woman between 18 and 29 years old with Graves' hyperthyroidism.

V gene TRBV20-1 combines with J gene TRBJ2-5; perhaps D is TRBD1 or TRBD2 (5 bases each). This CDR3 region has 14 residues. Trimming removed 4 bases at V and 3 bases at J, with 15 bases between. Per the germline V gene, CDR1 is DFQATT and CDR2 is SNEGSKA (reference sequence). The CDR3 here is CSAKAGRTEETQYF. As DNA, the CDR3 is TGCAGTGCTAAGGCAGGGAGAACTGAAGAGACCCAGTACTTC.

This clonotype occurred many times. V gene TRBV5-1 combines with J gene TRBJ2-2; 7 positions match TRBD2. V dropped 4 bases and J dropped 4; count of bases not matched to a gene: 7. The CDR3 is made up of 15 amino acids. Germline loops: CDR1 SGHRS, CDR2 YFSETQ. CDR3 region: CASSTGLDSTGELFF. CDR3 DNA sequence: TGCGCCAGCAGCACCGGACTAGATAGCACCGGGGAGCTGTTTTTT.

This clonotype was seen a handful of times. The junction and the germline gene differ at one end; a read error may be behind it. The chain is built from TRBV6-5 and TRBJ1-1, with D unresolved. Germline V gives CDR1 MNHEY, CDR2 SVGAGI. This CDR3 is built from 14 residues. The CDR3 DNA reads TGTGTCAGCAGTTACGATCCGTCGGGCACTGAAGCTTTCTTT. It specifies CVSSYDPSGTEAFF.

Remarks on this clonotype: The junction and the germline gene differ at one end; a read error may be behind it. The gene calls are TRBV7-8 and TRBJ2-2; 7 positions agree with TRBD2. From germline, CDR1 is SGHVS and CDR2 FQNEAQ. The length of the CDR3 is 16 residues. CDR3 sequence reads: CASSFSLGGEHRGAVF. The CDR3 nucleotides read TGTGCCAGCAGCTTTTCCTTGGGGGGGGAACACCGGGGAGCTGTATTT.

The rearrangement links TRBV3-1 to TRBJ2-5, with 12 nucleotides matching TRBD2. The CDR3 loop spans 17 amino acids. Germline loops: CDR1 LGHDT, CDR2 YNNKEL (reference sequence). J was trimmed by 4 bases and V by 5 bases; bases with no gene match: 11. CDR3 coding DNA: TGTGCCAGCAGCTTAGGGTCGGCTAGCGGGAGGGGAGAGACCCAGTACTTC. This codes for CASSLGSASGRGETQYF.